This T cell receptor beta chain was captured by sequencing in a study of follicular helper T cells after annual influenza vaccination. Findings and caveats of the study: ICOS-CD38- cTfh most often held earlier Day 7 ICOS+CD38+ clones.

There are 13 residues in the CDR3. V lost 1 base, J lost 7 bases, and 8 bases lay in between. Germline-derived CDR1 and CDR2 are MNHNS and SASEGT. Noted time point: 2014-2015 season, pre-vaccination. No donor had influenza vaccine in the prior 6 months; all lived in the community. Worth noting for this clone: The antigen is not known.

Some clones are missing from TCRdb's copy, which holds only in-frame ones; the method was immunoSEQ multiplex PCR. The sample lists fewer than 30,000 clones; 80% to 90% were seen once. This clonotype originated in an adult who received the influenza vaccine. The input for sequencing was CXCR5+ CD38- circulating T follicular helper cells from blood, taken on the day of influenza vaccination. The subset denotes: circulating Tfh, non-naive CD4+CXCR5+PD-1+ (ICOS+CD38+ or ICOS-CD38-). V gene TRBV6-1 combines with J gene TRBJ1-5, with a weak D call TRBD1 (6 bases). CDR3 sequence (DNA): TGTGCCAGCAGTGAAGATCAGGGGCAGCCCCAGCATTTT. This sequence encodes CASSEDQGQPQHF.